The present T cell receptor beta chain was sequenced within a study of CD8 T cells in Susac syndrome. The CDR3 length is 13 residues. V lost 7 bases to trimming and J lost 0 bases, with 9 bases between them. Germline V lookup: CDR1 SEHNR, CDR2 FQNEAQ (reference sequence). Reverse transcription used about 0.45 to 1 ug RNA and random hexamers. Across 54 Vbeta and 13 Jbeta, TCR beta CDR3 was amplified with immunoSEQ multiplex PCR. TCRdb redid the calling of the immunoSEQ multiplex PCR reads with MiXCR, one entry per CDR3 protein. The sample lists around 80,000 distinct CDR3 sequences; over 75% were seen once.

Sequencing was performed on CD8+ T cells from PBMCs. The sequence came from a human donor with multiple sclerosis. The V and J genes are TRBV7-9 and TRBJ1-1, with D uncertain. Written as DNA, the CDR3 is TGTGCCAGCAAGTCCCCGATGAACACTGAAGCTTTCTTT. Its translation is CASKSPMNTEAFF. The full variable domain, with the rest looked up from reference TRBV7-9 and TRBJ1-1, is DTGVSQNPRHKITKRGQNVTFRCDPISEHNRLYWYRQTLGQGPEFLTYFQNEAQLEKSRLLSDRFSAERPKGSFSTLEIQRTEQGDSAMYLCASKSPMNTEAFFGQGTRLTVV.